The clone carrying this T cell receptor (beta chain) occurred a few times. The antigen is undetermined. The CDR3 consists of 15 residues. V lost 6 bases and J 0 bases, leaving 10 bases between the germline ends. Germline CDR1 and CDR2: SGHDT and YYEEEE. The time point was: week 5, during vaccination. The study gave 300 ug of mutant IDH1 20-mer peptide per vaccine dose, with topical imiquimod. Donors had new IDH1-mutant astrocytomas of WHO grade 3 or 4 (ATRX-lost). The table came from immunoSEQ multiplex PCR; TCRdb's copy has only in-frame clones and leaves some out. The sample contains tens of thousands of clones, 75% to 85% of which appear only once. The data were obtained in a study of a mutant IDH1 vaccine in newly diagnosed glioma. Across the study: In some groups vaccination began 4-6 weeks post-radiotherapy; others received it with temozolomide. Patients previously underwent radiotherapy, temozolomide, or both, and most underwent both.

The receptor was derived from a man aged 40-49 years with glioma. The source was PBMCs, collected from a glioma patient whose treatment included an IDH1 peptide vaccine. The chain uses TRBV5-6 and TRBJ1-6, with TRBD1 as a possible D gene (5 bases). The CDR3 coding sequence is TGTGCCAGCACCTCCGGACACTCCTATAATTCACCCCTCCACTTT. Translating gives CASTSGHSYNSPLHF.